One sample yielded the 9 T cell receptor beta chains listed below, sequenced in a study of cytomegalovirus exposure and HLA in healthy donors. This table comes from immunoSEQ multiplex PCR, and its TCRdb copy is limited to in-frame clones, with some not included. The sample yields fewer than 200,000 clones, 86% seen once. Sequencing was performed on PBMCs. These receptors were collected from a man younger than 30 in good health and CMV-seropositive.

Only one count was recorded for this clone. The rearrangement joins TRBV6-5 to TRBJ1-6, with D maybe TRBD1 (6 bases). Trimming left V 1 base short and J 10 bases short, with 17 bases between. The CDR3 totals 16 residues. Germline CDR1 MNHEY, CDR2 SVGAGI. In nucleotides, the CDR3 is TGTGCCAGCAGTTACTTCCCCGGCAGGGGAAAGTCACCCCTCCACTTT. This encodes CASSYFPGRGKSPLHF.

The CDR3 loop is CASSYLWNTGELFF. Here the CDR3 DNA reads TGTGCCAGCAGCTATCTCTGGAACACCGGGGAGCTGTTTTTT. The chain carries TRBV7-9 and TRBJ2-2; D not certain. CDR3 length equals 14 residues. CDR1 and CDR2 (germline): SEHNR, FQNEAQ (reference sequence). V was clipped by 4 bases and J by 1 base, with 7 bases between them.

The rearrangement joins TRBV5-8 to TRBJ2-7; D remains ambiguous. Trimming cost V 2 bases and J 4 bases, with 13 bases left between them. Looked up from germline, CDR1 is SGHTS and CDR2 is YDEGEE. CDR3 length: 14 amino acids. The CDR3 nucleotides read TGTGCCAGCAGCTTCGAATCCAACTATTACGAGCAGTACTTC. Translated, it gives CASSFESNYYEQYF.

The chain has TRBV4-3 and TRBJ2-7; the match to TRBD1 covers 9 bases. The length of the CDR3 is 18 residues. Germline loops: CDR1 LGHNA, CDR2 YSLEER. The V segment lost 1 base and the J segment 4 bases; nucleotides outside the gene matches: 14. DNA of the CDR3: TGCGCCAGCAGCCAAGGTTTATTCAACAGGGGGCTGGGTTACGAGCAGTACTTC. It translates to CASSQGLFNRGLGYEQYF.

J is TRBJ2-7 and V is TRBV27, with 7 bases identical to TRBD2. V was clipped by 1 base and J by 2 bases; unmatched bases: 5. The germline CDR1 and CDR2 sequences are MNHEY and SMNVEV (reference sequence). CDR3 length: 15 amino acids. For the CDR3, the DNA is TGTGCCAGCAGTTTATTTCGGGGAGGGGCCTACGAGCAGTACTTC. Translated, it gives CASSLFRGGAYEQYF.

V and J are TRBV4-1 and TRBJ2-7, with 9 positions matching TRBD1. V dropped 4 bases and J dropped 6; count of bases not matched to a gene: 16. The CDR3 sequence is 17 residues long. Germline CDR1 reads MGHRA; CDR2 reads YSYEKL. In DNA form, the CDR3 reads TGCGCCAGCAGCCCTCGGACAGGGGCGCTTGGGGCTGGCGAGCAGTACTTC. Protein: CASSPRTGALGAGEQYF.

This chain joins TRBV6-5 and TRBJ2-1; a weak D match, TRBD1 (6 bases). This CDR3 is 12 amino acids long. The germline V gene encodes CDR1 MNHEY and CDR2 SVGAGI. V was pared by 6 bases and J by 8 bases, with 11 bases between. The CDR3 spells CASRHGGDEQFF. The DNA of the CDR3 is TGTGCCAGCAGGCATGGGGGCGATGAGCAGTTCTTC.

J is TRBJ2-7 and V is TRBV27, with a tentative D call TRBD2 (5 bases). The V and J ends lost 0 bases and 3 bases respectively, with 9 bases between them. The germline CDR1 and CDR2 sequences are MNHEY and SMNVEV (reference sequence). The CDR3 covers 14 residues. Here the CDR3 DNA reads TGTGCCAGCAGTTTATCGGGTGAGGGCTACGAGCAGTACTTC. Translated, it gives CASSLSGEGYEQYF.

V gene TRBV7-9 combines with J gene TRBJ1-4; TRBD1 matches at 8 bases. This CDR3 has 16 amino acids. Trimming cost V 5 bases and J 5 bases; bases outside gene matches: 10. Looked up from germline, CDR1 is SEHNR and CDR2 is FQNEAQ (reference sequence). CDR3 loop: CASSPIPNRGNEKLFF. CDR3 sequence (DNA): TGTGCCAGCAGCCCGATACCGAACAGGGGGAATGAAAAACTGTTTTTT.